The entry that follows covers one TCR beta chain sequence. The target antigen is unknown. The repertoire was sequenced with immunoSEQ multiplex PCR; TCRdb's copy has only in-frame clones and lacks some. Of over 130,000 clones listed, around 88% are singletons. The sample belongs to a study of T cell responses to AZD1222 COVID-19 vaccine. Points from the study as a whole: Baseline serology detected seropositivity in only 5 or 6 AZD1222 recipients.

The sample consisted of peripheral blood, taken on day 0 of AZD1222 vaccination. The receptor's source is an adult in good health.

The CDR3 region has the DNA TGTGCCAGTAGTATAGACAGTCCCGGGACAGGGTTTGGGGGCAATCAGCCCCAGCATTTT. Its translation is CASSIDSPGTGFGGNQPQHF. V usage is TRBV19 and J usage is TRBJ1-5; 9 bases match TRBD1. J gave up 2 bases and V 0 bases, and 14 bases lay outside the gene matches. CDR1 is LNHDA and CDR2 is SQIVND in the germline V gene (reference sequence). The CDR3 sequence is 20 residues long.